This T cell receptor (beta chain) was identified in a study of cytomegalovirus exposure and HLA in healthy donors. Study-wide results and caveats: High specificity and sensitivity for cytomegalovirus status were reported for the classifier.

The CDR3 is 16 residues long. Germline CDR1 reads SGHTA; CDR2 reads FQGNSA. V dropped 1 base and J dropped 4 bases, with 14 bases sitting between them. About this clone itself: Its antigen is undetermined.

The PCR ran on 60 Vbeta and 13 Jbeta primers. The table came from immunoSEQ multiplex PCR; TCRdb's copy has only in-frame clones and leaves some out. The sample carries 100,000 to 150,000 clones, about 80% recorded once. The TCR originated in a man aged 25-45 years in good health and CMV-seropositive. Sequencing input: PBMCs. V and J are TRBV7-2 and TRBJ2-1; possibly TRBD1 for D (5 bases). The CDR3, as DNA: TGTGCCAGCAGCTTAGGGCCGGGTAGGGGATACAATGAGCAGTTCTTC. Its translation: CASSLGPGRGYNEQFF.